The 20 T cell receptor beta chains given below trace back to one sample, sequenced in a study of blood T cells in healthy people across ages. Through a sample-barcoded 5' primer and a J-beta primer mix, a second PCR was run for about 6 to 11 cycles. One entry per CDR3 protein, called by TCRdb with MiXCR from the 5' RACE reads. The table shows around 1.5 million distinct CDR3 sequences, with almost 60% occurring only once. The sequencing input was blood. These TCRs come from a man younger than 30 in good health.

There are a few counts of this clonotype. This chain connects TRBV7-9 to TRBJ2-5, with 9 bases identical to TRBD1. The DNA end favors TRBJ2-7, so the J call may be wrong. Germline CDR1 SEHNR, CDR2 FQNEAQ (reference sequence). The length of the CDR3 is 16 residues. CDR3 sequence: CASSLAPGQGAYEQYF. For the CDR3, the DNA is TGTGCCAGCAGCTTAGCTCCGGGACAGGGAGCCTACGAGCAGTACTTC.

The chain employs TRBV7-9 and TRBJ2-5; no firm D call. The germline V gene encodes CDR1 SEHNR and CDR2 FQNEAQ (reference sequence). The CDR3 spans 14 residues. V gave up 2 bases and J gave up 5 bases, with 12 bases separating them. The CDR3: CASSLRVGLETQYF. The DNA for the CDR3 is TGTGCCAGCAGCTTACGGGTTGGCTTGGAGACCCAGTACTTC.

The CDR3 loop is CASSAEVYEQYF. The CDR3 DNA follows: TGCGCCAGCAGTGCGGAGGTCTACGAGCAGTACTTC. This rearrangement joins TRBV10-1 to TRBJ2-4, with D maybe TRBD2 (5 bases). The end of the DNA is better explained by TRBJ2-7, so the J call may be wrong. Germline loops: CDR1 WNHNN, CDR2 SYGVQD (reference sequence). CDR3 length: 12 amino acids.

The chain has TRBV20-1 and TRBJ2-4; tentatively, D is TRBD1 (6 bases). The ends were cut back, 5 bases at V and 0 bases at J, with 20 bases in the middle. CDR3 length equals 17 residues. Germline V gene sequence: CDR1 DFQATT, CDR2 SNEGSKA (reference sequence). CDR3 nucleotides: TGCAGTGCTCCGTTCTTCAGGGGAAAGCTAGCCAAAAACATTCAGTACTTC. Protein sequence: CSAPFFRGKLAKNIQYF.

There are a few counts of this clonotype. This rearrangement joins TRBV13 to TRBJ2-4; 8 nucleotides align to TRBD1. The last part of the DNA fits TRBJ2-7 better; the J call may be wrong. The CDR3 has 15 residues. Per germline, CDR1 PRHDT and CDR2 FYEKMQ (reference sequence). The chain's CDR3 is CASRSTGTGVYEQYF. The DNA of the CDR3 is TGTGCCAGCAGAAGTACCGGGACAGGAGTTTACGAGCAGTACTTC.

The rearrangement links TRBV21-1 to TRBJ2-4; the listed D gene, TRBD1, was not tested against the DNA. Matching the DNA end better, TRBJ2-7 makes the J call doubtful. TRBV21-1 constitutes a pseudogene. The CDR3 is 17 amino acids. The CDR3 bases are TGTGCCAGCAGCTTCCGGCGCCCTCAGGACACGGCCTACGAGCAGTACTTC. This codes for CASSFRRPQDTAYEQYF.

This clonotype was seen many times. The CDR3 DNA reads TGTGCCAGCACCCGACCGGGACTAGTGCCGGGAAACTACAATGAGCAGTTCTTC. Its protein product is CASTRPGLVPGNYNEQFF. The chain carries TRBV6-2 or TRBV6-3 and TRBJ2-1, with 8 positions matching TRBD2. V dropped 7 bases and J dropped 3; count of bases not matched to a gene: 17. The CDR3 loop spans 18 amino acids. The germline gives CDR1 MNHEY, CDR2 SVGEGT.

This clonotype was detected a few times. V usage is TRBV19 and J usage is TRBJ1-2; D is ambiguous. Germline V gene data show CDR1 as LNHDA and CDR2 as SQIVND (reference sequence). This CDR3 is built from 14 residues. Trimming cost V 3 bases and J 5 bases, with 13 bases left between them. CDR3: CASSIRRSYYGYTF. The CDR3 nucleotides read TGTGCCAGTAGTATTCGGCGGAGCTATTATGGCTACACCTTC. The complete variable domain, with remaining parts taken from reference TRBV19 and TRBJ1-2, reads DGGITQSPKYLFRKEGQNVTLSCEQNLNHDAMYWYRQDPGQGLRLIYYSQIVNDFQKGDIAEGYSVSREKKESFPLTVTSAQKNPTAFYLCASSIRRSYYGYTFGSGTRLTVV.

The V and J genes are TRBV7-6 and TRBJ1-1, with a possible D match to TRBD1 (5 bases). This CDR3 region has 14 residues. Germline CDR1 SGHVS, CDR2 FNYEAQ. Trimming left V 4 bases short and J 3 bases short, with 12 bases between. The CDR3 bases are TGTGCCAGCAGCTGGGGAGGGGCAGACACTGAAGCTTTCTTT. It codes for CASSWGGADTEAFF. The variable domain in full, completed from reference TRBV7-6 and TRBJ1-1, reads GAGVSQSPRYKVTKRGQDVALRCDPISGHVSLYWYRQALGQGPEFLTYFNYEAQQDKSGLPNDRFSAERPEGSISTLTIQRTEQRDSAMYRCASSWGGADTEAFFGQGTRLTVV.

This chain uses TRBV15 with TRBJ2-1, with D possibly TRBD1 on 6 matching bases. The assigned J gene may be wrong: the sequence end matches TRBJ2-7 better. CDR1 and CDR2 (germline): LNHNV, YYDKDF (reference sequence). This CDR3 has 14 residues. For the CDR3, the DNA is TGTGCCACCAGCAGCAGGGGCAACACCTACGAGCAGTACTTC. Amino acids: CATSSRGNTYEQYF.

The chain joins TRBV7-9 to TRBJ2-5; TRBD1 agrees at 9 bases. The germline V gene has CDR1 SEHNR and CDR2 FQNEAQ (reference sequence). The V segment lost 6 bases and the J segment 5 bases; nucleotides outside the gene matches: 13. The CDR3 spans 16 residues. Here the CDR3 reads CASRSTGGQGVETQYF. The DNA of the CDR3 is TGTGCCAGCAGATCTACCGGGGGACAGGGCGTCGAGACCCAGTACTTC.

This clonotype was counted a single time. The CDR3 sequence: CATSRDPSFNTGELFF. The CDR3 DNA reads TGTGCCACCAGCAGAGATCCTAGCTTTAACACCGGGGAGCTGTTTTTT. The J gene is TRBJ2-2, the V gene TRBV15; D may be TRBD2 (5 bases). Trimming cost V 0 bases and J 2 bases, with 10 bases left between them. CDR3 length equals 16 residues. Per germline, CDR1 LNHNV and CDR2 YYDKDF (reference sequence).

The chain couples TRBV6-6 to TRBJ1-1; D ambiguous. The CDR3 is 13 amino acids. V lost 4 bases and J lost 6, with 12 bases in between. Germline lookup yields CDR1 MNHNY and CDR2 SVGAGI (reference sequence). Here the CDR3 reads CASSWTAGSEAFF. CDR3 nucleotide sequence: TGTGCCAGCAGTTGGACCGCCGGATCTGAAGCTTTCTTT.

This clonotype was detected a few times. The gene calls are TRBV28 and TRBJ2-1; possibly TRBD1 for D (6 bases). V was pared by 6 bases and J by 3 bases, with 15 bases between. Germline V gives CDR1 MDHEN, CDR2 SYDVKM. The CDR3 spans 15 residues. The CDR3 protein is CASRYRDRGYNEQFF. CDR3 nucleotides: TGTGCCAGCAGATACAGGGATCGAGGCTACAATGAGCAGTTCTTC.

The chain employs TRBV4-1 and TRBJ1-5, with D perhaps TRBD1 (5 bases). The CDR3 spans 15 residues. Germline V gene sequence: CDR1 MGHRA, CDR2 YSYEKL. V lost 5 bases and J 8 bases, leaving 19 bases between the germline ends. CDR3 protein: CASSSGPTSREPQHF. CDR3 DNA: TGCGCCAGCAGCTCGGGGCCTACCTCGCGAGAGCCCCAGCATTTT.

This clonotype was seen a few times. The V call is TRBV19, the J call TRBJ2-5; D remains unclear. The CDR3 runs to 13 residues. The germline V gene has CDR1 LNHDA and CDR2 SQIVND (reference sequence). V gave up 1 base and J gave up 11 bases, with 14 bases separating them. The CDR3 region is CASSIAVLREQYF. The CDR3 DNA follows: TGTGCCAGTAGTATAGCAGTCCTCAGAGAGCAGTACTTC.

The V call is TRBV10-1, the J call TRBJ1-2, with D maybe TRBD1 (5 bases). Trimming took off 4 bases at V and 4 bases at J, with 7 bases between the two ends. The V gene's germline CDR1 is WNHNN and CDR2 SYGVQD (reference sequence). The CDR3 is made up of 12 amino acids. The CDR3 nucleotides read TGCGCCAGCAGTGGACAGAGCTATGGCTACACCTTC. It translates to CASSGQSYGYTF.

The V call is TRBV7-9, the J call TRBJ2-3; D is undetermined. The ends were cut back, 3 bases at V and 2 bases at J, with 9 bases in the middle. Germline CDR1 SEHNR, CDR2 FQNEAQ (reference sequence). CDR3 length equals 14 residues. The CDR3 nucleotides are TGTGCCAGCAGCTTGTCCTCGTCCACAGATACGCAGTATTTT. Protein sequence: CASSLSSSTDTQYF. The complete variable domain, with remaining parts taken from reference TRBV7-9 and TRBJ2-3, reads DTGVSQNPRHKITKRGQNVTFRCDPISEHNRLYWYRQTLGQGPEFLTYFQNEAQLEKSRLLSDRFSAERPKGSFSTLEIQRTEQGDSAMYLCASSLSSSTDTQYFGPGTRLTVL.

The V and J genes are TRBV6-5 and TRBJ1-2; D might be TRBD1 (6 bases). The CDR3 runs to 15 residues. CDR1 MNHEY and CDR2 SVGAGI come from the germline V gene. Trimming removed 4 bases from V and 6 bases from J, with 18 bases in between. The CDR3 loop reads CASSSLTGPTNGYTF. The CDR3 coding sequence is TGTGCCAGCAGTTCCTTAACAGGGCCGACGAATGGCTACACCTTC.

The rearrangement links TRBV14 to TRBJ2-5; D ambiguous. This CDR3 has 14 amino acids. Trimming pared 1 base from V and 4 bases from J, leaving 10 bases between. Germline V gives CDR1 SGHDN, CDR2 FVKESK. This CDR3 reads CASSQGLPTETQYF. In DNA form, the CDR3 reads TGTGCCAGCAGCCAAGGATTGCCGACAGAGACCCAGTACTTC.